The rows below give T cell receptor beta chains drawn from one sample of a study of tissue T cells after allogeneic stem cell transplantation. Sequenced by immunoSEQ multiplex PCR; TCRdb stores in-frame clones only, minus some. The sample lists tens of thousands of clones, around 79% seen once, with approximately 7.7% in the top ten. The material was tissue from the ileum, obtained at autopsy. The receptors stem from a female donor of 60 years or more with lung cancer. Both conserved end residues are part of each CDR3. Fields, in order: V gene, J gene, CDR3 protein.

>TRBV9|TRBJ2-5
CASSAGRTGETQYF
>TRBV6-5|TRBJ1-6
CATGELINSPLHF
>TRBV11-3|TRBJ2-3
CASSLDVVGGRPDTQYF
>TRBV7-2|TRBJ1-6
CASRPDEGPLHF
>TRBV7-9|TRBJ2-7
CASSLWRGGSYEQYF
>TRBV18|TRBJ2-3
CASSPRLAGGLSSSTDTQYF
>TRBV27|TRBJ2-1
CASSFARAGNEQFF
>TRBV30|TRBJ1-2
CAWSPGDYGYTF
>TRBV7-2|TRBJ2-3
CASSAGSGGARDTQYF
>TRBV24-1|TRBJ2-2
CATSESDRGTEAGELFF
>TRBV30|TRBJ1-1
CAWGGQSEAFF
>TRBV18|TRBJ2-4
CASSPSVLPAKNIQYF
>TRBV11-2|TRBJ2-7
CASSFERGTYEQYF
>TRBV18|TRBJ2-1
CASSLTSGRAREQFF
>TRBV6-1|TRBJ1-2
CASTLHRGDGYTF
>TRBV7-8|TRBJ2-6
CASSEVGGSGANVLTF
>TRBV5-6|TRBJ1-2
CASSLTGLGYTF
>TRBV19|TRBJ2-3
CASTRTSGGPTDTQYF
>TRBV2|TRBJ1-6
CASSYREMTPLHF
>TRBV7-2|TRBJ2-1
CASSPNYEQFF
>TRBV19|TRBJ2-1
CASSIGKTGPLGYYNEQFF
>TRBV5-8|TRBJ2-5
CASSLSQPPETQYF
>TRBV3-1/TRBV3-2|TRBJ1-6
CASSLGQLLNSPLHF
>TRBV11-3|TRBJ2-7
CASSSMVGQGNSQRSYEQYF
>TRBV11-3|TRBJ2-4
CASSFVGVAKNIQYF
>TRBV7-6|TRBJ1-5
CASSLGASSTGQHF
>TRBV30|TRBJ1-3
CAWSVPPRSSGNTIYF
>TRBV4-3|TRBJ2-2
CASSQAPGTAGTGELFF
>TRBV18|TRBJ1-1
CASSPQVNTEAFF
>TRBV7-2|TRBJ2-2
CASSLGPSAGELFF
>TRBV27|TRBJ2-3
CASSLGYAGDTQYF
>TRBV4-3|TRBJ2-1
CASSQGGPGTSGYNEQFF
>TRBV5-6|TRBJ1-1
CASSQLWGQADYNAFF
>TRBV5-1|TRBJ1-2
CASSLEGDRVFGGYTF
>TRBV18|TRBJ2-1
CASSPGSGAYEQFF
>TRBV19|TRBJ2-2
CASTLRYPNTGELFF
>TRBV10-3|TRBJ1-1
CAISESSLMQEAFF
>TRBV5-1|TRBJ1-2
CASSRTGFNYGYTF
>TRBV2|TRBJ2-1
CASRPQGATYNEQFF
>TRBV18|TRBJ2-1
CASSADRGRAHNEQFF
>TRBV5-5|TRBJ1-1
CASSHPGQGNTEAFF